The 5 T cell receptor beta chains reported below all come from one sample, sequenced in a study of blood T cell repertoires in COVID-19. Using immunoSEQ multiplex PCR, the repertoire was profiled, and TCRdb retains in-frame clones only, with some absent. This table holds a few hundred thousand clones, about 89% found once. Sequenced sample: peripheral blood. The receptor set was obtained from a woman in her twenties or thirties with COVID-19, enrolled during active disease.

V is TRBV27 and J is TRBJ1-1; possibly TRBD1 for D (5 bases). CDR3 length: 14 amino acids. Germline V gene lookup returns CDR1 MNHEY and CDR2 SMNVEV (reference sequence). The V gene lost 3 bases and the J gene lost 4 bases, with 12 bases spanning the gap. Written as DNA, the CDR3 is TGTGCCAGCAGTTTTGGGGGGGTGGGCACTGAAGCTTTCTTT. Amino acid sequence: CASSFGGVGTEAFF.

V is TRBV5-1 and J is TRBJ2-2, with D unresolved. CDR1 is SGHRS, CDR2 YFSETQ, per germline. This CDR3 is built from 15 residues. With 0 bases removed from V and 2 bases from J, the gap between germline ends came to 8 bases. The CDR3 DNA reads as TGCGCCAGCAGCTTGGAAATAGCTAACACCGGGGAGCTGTTTTTT. It is translated as CASSLEIANTGELFF.

The chain links TRBV28 to TRBJ2-7, with a tentative D call TRBD1 (5 bases). V lost 3 bases to trimming and J lost 5 bases, with 20 bases between them. The germline gives CDR1 MDHEN, CDR2 SYDVKM. The CDR3 extends over 16 amino acids. The CDR3 reads CASSFPRMGRRDEQYF. The CDR3 DNA sequence: TGTGCCAGCAGTTTTCCGCGCATGGGGCGAAGGGACGAGCAGTACTTC.

The CDR3 loop reads CATAGRMSGTGTDTQYF. The DNA for the CDR3 is TGTGCCACCGCAGGACGGATGAGCGGGACGGGGACAGATACGCAGTATTTT. The rearrangement links TRBV24-1 to TRBJ2-3; TRBD2 aligns across 7 bases. The germline CDR1 and CDR2 sequences are KGHDR and SFDVKD. V shed 9 bases and J 3 bases; nucleotides not matched to a gene: 17. This CDR3 has 17 amino acids.

The chain carries TRBV30 and TRBJ2-3; 11 nucleotides line up with TRBD2. The germline V gene encodes CDR1 GTSNPN and CDR2 SVGIG (reference sequence). V was pared by 2 bases and J by 12 bases, with 19 bases of the junction left unmatched. This CDR3 is built from 17 residues. The CDR3 region is CAWSPRTGTSGLHPQYF. The CDR3 DNA sequence: TGTGCCTGGAGTCCACGGACCGGGACTAGCGGCCTCCACCCACAGTATTTT.